Below, 14 T cell receptor beta chains from the same sample are listed, as sequenced in a study of CD8 T cells in ankylosing spondylitis. General study results and limits: Blood from ankylosing spondylitis patients appeared to carry a characteristic roughly eight-variant TCR beta motif.

TCRdb reprocessed the 5' RACE reads via MiXCR and lists one record per CDR3 protein. The profile shows roughly 400,000 distinct CDR3 sequences, approximately 20% of them singletons. The antigens for these receptors are not known. Sequenced sample: blood, either unsorted or a sorted T cell fraction (not recorded which). The receptors were sampled from a male donor with ankylosing spondylitis.

The J gene is TRBJ2-3, the V gene TRBV2, with D uncertain. Trimming shortened V by 7 bases and J by 2 bases, and 19 bases separated the two germline ends. The germline V gene encodes CDR1 SNHLY and CDR2 FYNNEI. CDR3 size: 16 residues. The CDR3: CASIPLVADFTDTQYF. CDR3 nucleotides: TGTGCCAGCATCCCCTTGGTGGCGGATTTCACAGATACGCAGTATTTT.

V is TRBV7-2 and J is TRBJ2-2; D might be TRBD1 (5 bases). V lost 8 bases to trimming and J lost 3 bases, with 13 bases between them. The CDR3 sequence is 14 residues long. Germline V gene sequence: CDR1 SGHTA, CDR2 FQGNSA. CDR3 amino acids: CASGKGVDTGELFF. Written as DNA, the CDR3 is TGTGCCAGCGGAAAAGGGGTGGACACCGGGGAGCTGTTTTTT.

This chain uses TRBV28 with TRBJ2-1; 11 bases are a match to TRBD2. This CDR3 has 17 amino acids. Trimming took 8 bases from V and 6 from J; bases not matched to a gene: 15. Germline assignment: CDR1 MDHEN and CDR2 SYDVKM. This CDR3 reads CASETGTSGRSSNEQFF. DNA of the CDR3: TGTGCCAGCGAAACCGGGACTAGCGGAAGGAGTTCCAATGAGCAGTTCTTC.

This clonotype appeared a single time. V usage is TRBV6-2 or TRBV6-3 and J usage is TRBJ1-1; D not certain. The V end was cut by 5 bases, the J end by 8 bases, with 12 bases between. Germline V gene data show CDR1 as MNHEY and CDR2 as SVGEGT. The CDR3 has 12 amino acids. CDR3 nucleotides: TGTGCCAGCAGTGAGACACTTAAGGAAGCTTTCTTT. This codes for CASSETLKEAFF.

The CDR3 region is CASSPVQLQETQYF. The CDR3 DNA sequence: TGTGCCAGCTCACCGGTGCAGCTTCAAGAGACCCAGTACTTC. The chain couples TRBV18 to TRBJ2-5; D call uncertain. Germline CDR1 is KGHSH and CDR2 is LQKENI. The CDR3 consists of 14 residues. V gave up 3 bases and J gave up 2 bases, with 10 bases separating them.

V and J are TRBV7-8 and TRBJ1-2; D unclear. Germline V gene lookup returns CDR1 SGHVS and CDR2 FQNEAQ. This CDR3 has 14 residues. V was shortened by 1 base and J by 4 bases, with 10 bases between the two germline ends. Written as DNA, the CDR3 is TGTGCCAGCAGCTTAGTGCAGGCAACCTATGGCTACACCTTC. This encodes CASSLVQATYGYTF.

V and J are TRBV5-1 and TRBJ2-4; D call uncertain. The germline V and J ends were trimmed by 1 base and 6 bases, with 20 bases remaining between them. In germline, CDR1 is SGHRS, CDR2 YFSETQ. The CDR3 has 17 amino acids. CDR3 in DNA: TGCGCCAGCAGCTTGAACGCCCATGCGGACGCTATAAACATTCAGTACTTC. It yields the protein CASSLNAHADAINIQYF.

The V call is TRBV19, the J call TRBJ2-3; D not certain. The CDR3 is 12 amino acids. The germline V gene encodes CDR1 LNHDA and CDR2 SQIVND (reference sequence). Trimming cost V 5 bases and J 4 bases, with 7 bases left between them. The chain's CDR3 is CASSWSADTQYF. As DNA, the CDR3 is TGTGCCAGTAGTTGGAGCGCAGATACGCAGTATTTT.

DNA for the CDR3: TGTGCCAGCAGTTTATTGACAGCAGATACGCAGTATTTT. Its translation is CASSLLTADTQYF. The chain uses TRBV12-3 or TRBV12-4 and TRBJ2-3; D is possibly TRBD1 (5 bases). V was clipped by 2 bases and J by 4 bases, with 7 bases between them. This CDR3 has 13 amino acids.

The chain couples TRBV5-1 to TRBJ2-2; 9 bases agree with TRBD2. CDR1 SGHRS and CDR2 YFSETQ come from the germline V gene. This CDR3 has 16 residues. The V segment lost 5 bases and the J segment 5 bases; nucleotides outside the gene matches: 10. CDR3 sequence: CASSEIAGDSTGELFF. The CDR3 nucleotides read TGCGCCAGCAGTGAGATAGCGGGAGATTCTACCGGGGAGCTGTTTTTT.

On this clonotype: Relative to the germline gene, one junction end is altered; a read error may explain this. The chain carries TRBV5-1 and TRBJ2-1, with 12 bases identical to TRBD2. Germline CDR1 reads SGHRS; CDR2 reads YFSETQ. The CDR3 covers 15 residues. The CDR3 protein is CASNLYSSGGDEQFF. In DNA, the CDR3 is TGCGCCAGCAACTTGTATTCTAGCGGGGGGGATGAGCAGTTCTTC.

In its sample, this clonotype was seen a few times. The rearrangement uses TRBV10-3 and TRBJ2-7, with no clear D. Germline values: CDR1 ENHRY, CDR2 SYGVKD. V shed 0 bases and J shed 6 bases, with 6 bases lying between them. CDR3 size: 12 residues. The CDR3 reads CAISESLREQYF. The CDR3 nucleotides read TGTGCCATCAGTGAGTCCCTACGCGAGCAGTACTTC.

This clonotype was seen at least ten times. This chain links TRBV21-1 with TRBJ1-5; the table names TRBD1, a call not compared with the DNA. TRBV21-1 is given as a pseudogene. The CDR3 has 17 amino acids. Here the CDR3 reads CASSNRDPVLFGQPQHF. In DNA, the CDR3 is TGTGCCAGCAGCAACCGGGACCCGGTCTTGTTTGGTCAGCCCCAGCATTTT.

This clonotype was seen a few times. The chain employs TRBV20-1 and TRBJ2-3; TRBD1 or TRBD2 may be the D gene (5 bases each). From germline, CDR1 is DFQATT and CDR2 SNEGSKA (reference sequence). Trimming shortened V by 6 bases and J by 3 bases, and 19 bases separated the two germline ends. The CDR3 sequence is 15 residues long. CDR3 DNA: TGCAGTGCCCGTGGGACGATGGGGACGACAGATACGCAGTATTTT. This sequence encodes CSARGTMGTTDTQYF.